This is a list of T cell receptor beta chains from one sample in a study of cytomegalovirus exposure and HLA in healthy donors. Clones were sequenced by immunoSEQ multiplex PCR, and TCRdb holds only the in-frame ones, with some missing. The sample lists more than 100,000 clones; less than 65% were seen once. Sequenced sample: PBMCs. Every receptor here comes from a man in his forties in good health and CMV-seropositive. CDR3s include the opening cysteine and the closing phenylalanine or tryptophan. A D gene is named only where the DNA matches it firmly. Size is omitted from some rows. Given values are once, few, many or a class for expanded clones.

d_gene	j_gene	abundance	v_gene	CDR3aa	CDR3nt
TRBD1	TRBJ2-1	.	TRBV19	CASSIWTGDNEQFF	TGTGCCAGTAGTATCTGGACAGGGGACAATGAGCAGTTCTTC
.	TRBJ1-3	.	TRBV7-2	CASSRGLSGNTIYF	TGTGCCAGCAGCCGAGGGTTGTCCGGGAACACCATATATTTT
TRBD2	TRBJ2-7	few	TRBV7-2	CASSLGLAGGEYEQYF	TGTGCCAGCAGCTTAGGTCTAGCGGGAGGAGAATACGAGCAGTACTTC
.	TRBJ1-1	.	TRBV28	CASSSTNTEAFF	TGTGCCAGCAGTTCAACAAACACTGAAGCTTTCTTT
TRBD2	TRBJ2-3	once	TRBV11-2	CASSLSSGTRFGDTQYF	TGTGCCAGCAGCTTATCTTCCGGGACTAGGTTCGGGGATACGCAGTATTTT
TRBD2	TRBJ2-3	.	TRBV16	CASSQSLRGTDTQYF	TGTGCCAGCAGCCAATCGTTGCGGGGGACAGATACGCAGTATTTT
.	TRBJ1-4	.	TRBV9	CASSVMAGDGEKLFF	TGTGCCAGCAGCGTAATGGCAGGGGATGGCGAAAAACTGTTTTTT
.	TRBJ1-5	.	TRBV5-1	CASSLLPKWQGNQPQHF	TGCGCCAGCAGCTTGCTACCGAAATGGCAGGGGAATCAGCCCCAGCATTTT
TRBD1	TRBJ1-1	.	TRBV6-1	CASRTGIMGTEAFF	TGTGCCAGCAGGACAGGGATAATGGGTACTGAAGCTTTCTTT
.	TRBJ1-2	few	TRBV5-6	CASSFGRPNYGYTF	TGTGCCAGCAGCTTCGGCAGGCCAAACTATGGCTACACCTTC
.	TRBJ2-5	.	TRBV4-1	CASSHWRGETQYF	TGCGCCAGCAGCCATTGGAGAGGAGAGACCCAGTACTTC
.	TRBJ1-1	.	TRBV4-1	CASSHVSRDTEAFF	TGCGCCAGCAGCCATGTGTCCAGGGACACTGAAGCTTTCTTT
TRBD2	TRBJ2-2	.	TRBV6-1	CASSVLAGDAGELFF	TGTGCCAGCAGTGTTCTAGCGGGGGATGCCGGGGAGCTGTTTTTT
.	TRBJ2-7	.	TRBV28	CASSLSGYEQYF	TGTGCCAGCAGTTTATCGGGCTACGAGCAGTACTTC
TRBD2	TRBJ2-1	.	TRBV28	CASRTTSGITEQFF	TGTGCCAGCAGGACGACTAGCGGGATTACTGAGCAGTTCTTC
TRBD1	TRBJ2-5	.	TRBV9	CASSVKGAWETQYF	TGTGCCAGCAGCGTAAAGGGGGCCTGGGAGACCCAGTACTTC
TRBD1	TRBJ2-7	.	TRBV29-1	CSVEAGTGGYEQYF	TGCAGCGTTGAAGCGGGGACAGGGGGCTACGAGCAGTACTTC
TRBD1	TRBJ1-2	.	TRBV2	CASRLWTGTNYGYTF	TGTGCCAGCAGGCTTTGGACAGGGACTAACTATGGCTACACCTTC
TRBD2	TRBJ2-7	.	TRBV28	CASNLAGASPYEQYF	TGTGCCAGCAACTTAGCGGGAGCATCCCCCTACGAGCAGTACTTC